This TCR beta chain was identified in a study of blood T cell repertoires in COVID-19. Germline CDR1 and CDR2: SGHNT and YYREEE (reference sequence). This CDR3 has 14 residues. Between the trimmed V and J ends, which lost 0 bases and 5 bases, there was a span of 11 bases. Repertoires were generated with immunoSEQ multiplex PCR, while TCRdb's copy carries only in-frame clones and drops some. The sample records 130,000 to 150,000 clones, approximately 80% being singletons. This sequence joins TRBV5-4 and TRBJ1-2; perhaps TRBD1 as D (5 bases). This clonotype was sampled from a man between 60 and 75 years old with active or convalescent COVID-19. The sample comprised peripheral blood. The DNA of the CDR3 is TGTGCCAGCAGCTTGGATCAGGGAGGATATGGCTACACCTTC. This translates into CASSLDQGGYGYTF.